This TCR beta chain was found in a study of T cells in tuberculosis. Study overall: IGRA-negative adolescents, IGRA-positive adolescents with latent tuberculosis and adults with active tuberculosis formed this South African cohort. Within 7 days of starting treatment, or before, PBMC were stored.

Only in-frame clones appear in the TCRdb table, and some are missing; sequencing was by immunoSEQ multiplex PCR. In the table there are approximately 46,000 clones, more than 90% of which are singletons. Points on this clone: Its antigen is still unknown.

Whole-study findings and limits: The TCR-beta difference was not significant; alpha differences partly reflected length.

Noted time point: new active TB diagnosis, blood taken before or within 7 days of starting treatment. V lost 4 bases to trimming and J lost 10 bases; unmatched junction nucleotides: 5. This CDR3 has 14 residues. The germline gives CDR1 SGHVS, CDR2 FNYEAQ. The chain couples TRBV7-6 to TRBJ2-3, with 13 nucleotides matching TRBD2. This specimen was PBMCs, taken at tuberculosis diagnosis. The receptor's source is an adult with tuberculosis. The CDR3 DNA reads TGTGCCAGCAGCTACCCGGGACTAGCGGGACCGCAGTATTTT. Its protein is CASSYPGLAGPQYF.